This TCR beta chain derives from a study of identical twins. Study outcomes and limitations: It was out-of-frame TCR alpha sharing in monozygotic twins that models underestimated. Out-of-frame alpha sequences common to twins exhibited a surplus of low generation probability.

The CDR3 covers 15 residues. Per the germline V gene, CDR1 is MNHEY and CDR2 is SVGEGT. V lost 7 bases and J lost 4, with 17 bases in between. This clonotype came up a few times. Its specificity is unknown. Carrying unique molecular identifiers, the cDNA also gained a universal primer site through template switching. TCRdb passed the 5' RACE reads through MiXCR, listing each CDR3 protein once. The sample consists of fewer than 20,000 distinct CDR3 sequences, 69% of them appearing once. This TCR derives from a woman aged 18-29 years in good health. This table probably holds off-target reads from a library built for another chain. The sample comprised memory (CD45RO+) T cells sorted from blood. This chain links TRBV6-2 or TRBV6-3 with TRBJ2-1; D possibly corresponds to TRBD2 (6 bases). CDR3 residues: CASTGGSAGYNEQFF. The CDR3 DNA reads TGTGCCAGCACCGGGGGAAGCGCGGGATACAATGAGCAGTTCTTC.